The present entry profiles one TCR beta chain with its context. The antigen remains unidentified. PCR involved 60 Vbeta and 13 Jbeta primers. The table came from immunoSEQ multiplex PCR; TCRdb's copy has only in-frame clones and leaves some out. The sample carries a few hundred thousand clones, about 80% recorded once. The CDR3 runs 14 residues. Germline lookup yields CDR1 SGHNT and CDR2 YYREEE (reference sequence). Losses at the gene ends were 3 bases for V and 7 bases for J; bases not matched to a gene: 6. This specimen belongs to a study of cytomegalovirus exposure and HLA in healthy donors. Study-level points and caveats: A later analysis reported that several of the most significant clusters appeared to be linked to common viral pathogens, among them Epstein-Barr virus. What was likely a sequencing artifact was a cluster of highly shared sequence variants.

The sequencing input was PBMCs. The V call is TRBV5-4, the J call TRBJ1-2; TRBD1 matches at 10 bases. This TCR derives from an older woman in good health and CMV-seropositive. The CDR3 DNA reads as TGTGCCAGCAGCTCGGGACAGGGGTCGAGTGGCTACACCTTC. Protein: CASSSGQGSSGYTF.